The sequence of this TCR beta chain was determined in a study of T cells in Graves' hyperthyroidism and ophthalmopathy. Study-wide findings and caveats: Most expanded thyroid clonotypes above 0.001 also appeared in blood.

Amplification of TCR beta CDR3 regions used RNA as the template. Using the HTBI primer set, a first-round RT-PCR was run on the TCR CDR3. TCRdb passed the multiplex PCR reads through MiXCR, listing each CDR3 protein once. The sample comprises hundreds of thousands of distinct CDR3 sequences, 20% to 25% of which are singletons, and about 60% rests with the top ten. J gave up 8 bases and V 5 bases, and 8 bases lay outside the gene matches. This CDR3 has 14 residues. Germline lookup yields CDR1 SGHTA and CDR2 FQGTGA. The study included ophthalmopathy patients with Clinical Activity Score at least 3, NOSPECS grade at least 4 and duration under 3 months. This clonotype was recorded a few times. The antigen is not known.

Sequences were obtained from blood. V is TRBV7-3 and J is TRBJ1-1; 10 bases agree with TRBD1. The TCR sequence derives from a man aged 25 to 40 with Graves' ophthalmopathy. CDR3 protein: CASSKSPGQGEAFF. The CDR3 DNA reads as TGTGCCAGCAGCAAATCACCGGGACAGGGGGAAGCTTTCTTT.